This T cell receptor (beta chain) was profiled in a study of CD8 T cells in Susac syndrome. In germline, CDR1 is MGHRA, CDR2 YSYEKL. The CDR3 covers 20 residues. V lost 4 bases and J lost 4, with 28 bases in between. It was with random hexamers that roughly 0.45 to 1 ug RNA was reverse transcribed. MiXCR, run by TCRdb on the immunoSEQ multiplex PCR reads, gives a single entry per CDR3 protein. The sample shows 200,000 to 300,000 distinct CDR3 sequences, over 85% of them seen only once. This TCR derives from a human donor with multiple sclerosis. The specimen was CD4+ T cells from PBMCs. The chain recombines TRBV4-1 with TRBJ2-2; TRBD1 or TRBD2 may be the D gene (6 bases each). The CDR3 reads CASSREGGFVPPVSTGELFF. The DNA for the CDR3 is TGCGCCAGCAGCCGAGAGGGGGGATTCGTGCCTCCGGTGAGCACCGGGGAGCTGTTTTTT.